This T cell receptor (beta chain) derives from a study of a mutant IDH1 vaccine in newly diagnosed glioma (dated by TCRdb to the early 2020s). About the study as a whole: Eight vaccinations were administered to patients in weeks 1, 3, 5, 7, 11, 15, 19 and 23, corresponding to visits V03 through V10. Vaccination began 4-6 weeks after radiotherapy alone, or alongside temozolomide cycles in the chemotherapy-containing groups. For exploratory analyses, around 23 treated patients had longitudinal TCRB deep sequencing done wherever samples were available. Of the 30 or so patients who were treated, around 62% were male and approximately 40% were female, and the mean age was about 40 years. Peripheral blood was drawn at six visits: V03 (baseline), V05, V07, V10, V12 and V13. Before enrollment, patients had received standard therapy of radiotherapy alone, temozolomide alone, or radiochemotherapy with temozolomide; most received the combination.

What the study reported, not specific to this receptor: Vaccine-induced immune responses across multiple MHC alleles were detected in approximately 93% of patients. Availability determined which PBMC samples were chosen for TCRB deep sequencing. The authors stated that sample limitations prevented analyses of patient blood samples from being reproduced. Pseudoprogression seemed to be unrelated to changes in the top peripheral T cell clonotypes found by TCRB sequencing.

The library was made by the immunoSEQ multiplex PCR assay. Following the manufacturer's protocol, the hsTCRB Kit was used to amplify rearranged TCR beta chain sequences. Sequencing of TCRB libraries was carried out on an Illumina MiSeq. The paper's data handling went like this. The kit vendor's proprietary platform handled demultiplexing, trimming and gene mapping. TCRdb carries this immuneACCESS record with in-frame sequences only. Its versions omit some clonotypes, under half of them owing to an unresolved V gene in the studies checked, with the rest unexplained. V and J calls and clone size follow that table, whereas D and trimming were derived from the DNA. This sample comprises approximately 41,000 clones, approximately 90% of them detected only once. The ten largest clones add up to 3.9% of the sample. In the paper's terms, the time point label means: week 23, last vaccination. Each vaccine dose, consisting of 300 ug of a 20-mer mutant IDH1 peptide in Montanide, was administered subcutaneously with topical imiquimod. Newly diagnosed WHO grade 3 or 4 IDH1-mutant astrocytomas showing loss of nuclear ATRX were present in the donors. The samples were drawn from NOA16, a multicentre, single-arm, open-label phase I trial in Germany that tested a mutant IDH1 peptide vaccine in humans for the first time. Genomic DNA for TCRB sequencing was extracted from EDTA blood using the DNeasy Blood and Tissue Kit.

Remarks on this clone: Its antigen is currently not known. No quality values exist for individual bases; no much larger clone is one base distant.

The junction shows trimming of 1 base on V and 0 bases on J, and the gene matches do not reach 9 bases of it. Taken from cysteine to phenylalanine, the CDR3 has 18 residues. The sequence is cut down to CDR3 DNA, 54 bases in frame from base 1. The germline V gene (reference sequence) specifies LNHDA as CDR1 and SQIVND as CDR2. This specimen was PBMCs, taken from a glioma patient whose treatment included an IDH1 peptide vaccine. The rearrangement combines TRBV19 with TRBJ2-3; 8 central nucleotides agree with TRBD2. The clonotype originates from a man between 45 and 60 years old with glioma. The bases are TGTGCCAGTAGTATAGGGCCCACTAGCGGAACAAGCACAGATACGCAGTATTTT. Its translation is CASSIGPTSGTSTDTQYF.